The 21 T cell receptor beta chains in this list originate from one sample, sequenced in a study of cytomegalovirus exposure and HLA in healthy donors (dated by TCRdb to about 2017). The receptor library was made with the immunoSEQ multiplex PCR assay. The multiplex PCR relied on a mix of 60 forward primers for TCR Vbeta segments and 13 reverse primers for TCR Jbeta segments. TCRdb retrieved this table from immuneACCESS and kept in-frame rearrangements only. Not all clones are present; in checked studies, unresolved V genes account for under half, and no reason is known for the remainder. The table for this sample lists fewer than 70,000 clones; 68% of them were counted only once. The top ten clones comprise 9.5% to 13% of the sample. Sequencing was done on a sample of PBMCs. These receptors were collected from a woman in her twenties or thirties in good health and CMV-seronegative.

The chain recombines TRBV18 with TRBJ1-1; TRBD1 matches 7 bases. This CDR3 has 15 amino acids. The V gene's germline CDR1 is KGHSH and CDR2 LQKENI. Germline trimming cut 1 base from V and 4 bases from J; bases unmatched to any gene: 6. The CDR3 DNA reads as TGTGCCAGCTCACCACAGGGGGCAAGAGGCACTGAAGCTTTCTTT. The encoded protein is CASSPQGARGTEAFF.

This sequence joins TRBV9 and TRBJ2-5, with a possible D match to TRBD2 (5 bases). V was cut by 4 bases and J by 2 bases, with 15 bases left in between. Germline V gene sequence: CDR1 SGDLS, CDR2 YYNGEE. The CDR3 covers 15 residues. The CDR3 sequence: CASSPLSGIQETQYF. CDR3 coding DNA: TGTGCCAGCAGCCCTCTTTCCGGGATTCAAGAGACCCAGTACTTC.

This chain joins TRBV15 and TRBJ1-2; D remains ambiguous. The germline gives CDR1 LNHNV, CDR2 YYDKDF (reference sequence). The CDR3 runs 13 residues. The V end was cut by 4 bases, the J end by 3 bases, with 9 bases between. DNA of the CDR3: TGTGCCACCAGCAAAACAGAAGACTATGGCTACACCTTC. Translated, it gives CATSKTEDYGYTF.

The table lists this clone with a few counts. The chain recombines TRBV5-6 with TRBJ1-1; D perhaps matches TRBD1 (6 bases). Trimming pared 4 bases from V and 1 base from J, leaving 11 bases between. Germline CDR1 is SGHDT and CDR2 is YYEEEE. The CDR3 contains 14 residues. The CDR3 here is CASSHKTGNTEAFF. The CDR3 nucleotides are TGTGCCAGCAGCCACAAGACAGGGAACACTGAAGCTTTCTTT. Complete variable domain (other parts from reference TRBV5-6 and TRBJ1-1): DAGVTQSPTHLIKTRGQQVTLRCSPKSGHDTVSWYQQALGQGPQFIFQYYEEEERQRGNFPDRFSGHQFPNYSSELNVNALLLGDSALYLCASSHKTGNTEAFFGQGTRLTVV.

CDR3 amino acids: CASSQALSGGYRELFF. CDR3 coding DNA: TGCGCCAGCAGCCAAGCTTTAAGCGGGGGCTACCGGGAGCTGTTTTTT. The rearrangement links TRBV4-1 to TRBJ2-2, with 8 bases lining up with TRBD2. This CDR3 contains 16 residues. Unmatched junction bases numbered 10, after V lost 1 base and J lost 9 bases. Germline CDR1 MGHRA, CDR2 YSYEKL.

The chain uses TRBV7-9 and TRBJ2-7, with 13 bases that match TRBD2. CDR3 length: 14 residues. Per the germline V gene, CDR1 is SEHNR and CDR2 is FQNEAQ (reference sequence). Trimming cost V 5 bases and J 6 bases; bases outside gene matches: 4. The CDR3 region is CASSPRLAGGEQYF. CDR3 coding DNA: TGTGCCAGCAGCCCCAGACTAGCGGGGGGCGAGCAGTACTTC.

This sequence joins TRBV19 and TRBJ1-1; D unresolved. Trimming removed 7 bases from V and 4 bases from J, with 16 bases in between. Germline assignment: CDR1 LNHDA and CDR2 SQIVND (reference sequence). This CDR3 has 14 amino acids. The CDR3 DNA reads as TGTGCCAGTACTGGGCATACCTTCCCCACTGAAGCTTTCTTT. Translated, it gives CASTGHTFPTEAFF.

This chain uses TRBV29-1 with TRBJ2-3, with 11 bases fitting TRBD2. CDR1 is SQVTM and CDR2 is ANQGSEA in the germline V gene. This CDR3 contains 18 residues. Trimming removed 6 bases from V and 1 base from J; junction bases left unmatched: 15. CDR3 nucleotides: TGCAGCGTCGAACCTCTAGCGGGGGGCGGGCTGGGCACAGATACGCAGTATTTT. Translated, it gives CSVEPLAGGGLGTDTQYF.

V and J are TRBV19 and TRBJ1-5, with 9 positions matching TRBD1. Germline V lookup: CDR1 LNHDA, CDR2 SQIVND (reference sequence). J was trimmed by 1 base and V by 5 bases; bases with no gene match: 12. CDR3 length: 18 amino acids. The CDR3 sequence: CASSPSYGTGLSNQPQHF. The CDR3 DNA follows: TGTGCCAGTAGTCCCTCTTACGGGACAGGGTTGAGCAATCAGCCCCAGCATTTT.

This chain uses TRBV5-1 with TRBJ1-6; D not certain. Germline lookup yields CDR1 SGHRS and CDR2 YFSETQ. This CDR3 region has 16 residues. V gave up 2 bases and J gave up 0 bases, with 9 bases separating them. Written as DNA, the CDR3 is TGCGCCAGCAGCTTCGACACAAGCTCCTATAATTCACCCCTCCACTTT. This translates into CASSFDTSSYNSPLHF.

This CDR3 reads CASSLVGGGGTEAFF. The CDR3 region has the DNA TGTGCCAGCAGCTTAGTTGGGGGCGGCGGCACTGAAGCTTTCTTT. The V and J genes are TRBV13 and TRBJ1-1; TRBD1 is a possible D gene (6 bases). Germline CDR1 PRHDT, CDR2 FYEKMQ (reference sequence). The CDR3 runs 15 residues. Trimming removed 1 base from V and 4 bases from J, with 13 bases in between.

The sample holds one count of this clone. The J gene is TRBJ2-7, the V gene TRBV5-1, with D hard to call. The germline V gene has CDR1 SGHRS and CDR2 YFSETQ. The CDR3 consists of 14 residues. The V and J ends lost 0 bases and 0 bases respectively, with 7 bases between them. Here the CDR3 DNA reads TGCGCCAGCAGCTTGGTAGTAGACTCCTACGAGCAGTACTTC. This encodes CASSLVVDSYEQYF.

This chain uses TRBV7-9 with TRBJ1-2, with D perhaps TRBD1 (6 bases). V lost 4 bases, J lost 8 bases, and 17 bases lay in between. The CDR3 sequence is 14 residues long. Germline values: CDR1 SEHNR, CDR2 FQNEAQ (reference sequence). The CDR3, as DNA: TGTGCCAGCAGCTCTGGCGGGGGGCTCCGGGGCTACACCTTC. This encodes CASSSGGGLRGYTF.

The chain carries TRBV19 and TRBJ2-3; TRBD2 matches at 8 bases. V lost 1 base and J lost 0; bases outside the gene matches: 3. The CDR3 extends over 16 amino acids. Germline CDR1 reads LNHDA; CDR2 reads SQIVND (reference sequence). The CDR3 coding sequence is TGTGCCAGTAGTATAGGAGCGGGGGTTAGCACAGATACGCAGTATTTT. Protein: CASSIGAGVSTDTQYF.

The chain recombines TRBV4-3 with TRBJ1-4; the D gene is possibly TRBD1 (5 bases). Trimming pared 4 bases from V and 5 bases from J, leaving 17 bases between. Germline V gene sequence: CDR1 LGHNA, CDR2 YSLEER. This CDR3 contains 16 residues. CDR3 sequence reads: CASSPRRRGRNEKLFF. Written as DNA, the CDR3 is TGCGCCAGCAGCCCTAGACGAAGGGGCAGAAATGAAAAACTGTTTTTT.

This clone was found once. The rearrangement uses TRBV2 and TRBJ1-2; a possible D gene is TRBD1 (5 bases). Trimming cost V 4 bases and J 4 bases, with 10 bases left between them. Germline V gene sequence: CDR1 SNHLY, CDR2 FYNNEI. The CDR3 is 13 amino acids. This CDR3 is CASSAQGPYGYTF. CDR3 DNA sequence: TGTGCCAGCAGTGCTCAGGGTCCCTATGGCTACACCTTC.

This clone was counted only a few times. V and J are TRBV9 and TRBJ1-3; D possibly corresponds to TRBD1 (6 bases). Trimming shortened V by 7 bases and J by 4 bases, and 9 bases separated the two germline ends. CDR3 length equals 12 residues. The germline V gene has CDR1 SGDLS and CDR2 YYNGEE. In DNA form, the CDR3 reads TGTGCCAGCGGGACACTCGGAAACACCATATATTTT. Translating gives CASGTLGNTIYF. Filled out from reference TRBV9 and TRBJ1-3, the complete variable domain reads DSGVTQTPKHLITATGQRVTLRCSPRSGDLSVYWYQQSLDQGLQFLIQYYNGEERAKGNILERFSAQQFPDLHSELNLSSLELGDSALYFCASGTLGNTIYFGEGSWLTVV.

The chain has TRBV19 and TRBJ1-1; D uncertain. This CDR3 has 15 residues. The germline V and J ends were trimmed by 4 bases and 3 bases, with 15 bases remaining between them. CDR1 is LNHDA and CDR2 is SQIVND in the germline V gene (reference sequence). The CDR3: CASSTRARVDTEAFF. DNA of the CDR3: TGTGCCAGTAGTACCCGGGCGAGGGTCGACACTGAAGCTTTCTTT.

The V call is TRBV27, the J call TRBJ1-2; TRBD1 matches 11 bases. This CDR3 contains 18 residues. V shed 1 base, J shed 3 bases, and the junction held 10 bases outside the gene matches. CDR1 MNHEY and CDR2 SMNVEV come from the germline V gene (reference sequence). The CDR3: CASSLLSVGDRGDYGYTF. CDR3 DNA sequence: TGTGCCAGCAGTTTATTGTCGGTCGGGGACAGGGGGGACTATGGCTACACCTTC.

The CDR3 loop is CASSPSVGGGSGEQYF. CDR3 in DNA: TGTGCCAGCAGCCCGTCCGTGGGTGGCGGATCGGGCGAGCAGTACTTC. The chain couples TRBV9 to TRBJ2-7; the D is unclear. The germline V and J ends were trimmed by 4 bases and 6 bases, with 23 bases remaining between them. The germline V gene encodes CDR1 SGDLS and CDR2 YYNGEE. This CDR3 has 16 amino acids.

The rearrangement joins TRBV4-1 to TRBJ1-5; D unclear. Germline V gene lookup returns CDR1 MGHRA and CDR2 YSYEKL. CDR3 length: 17 amino acids. Trimming removed 3 bases from V and 1 base from J, with 16 bases in between. As DNA, the CDR3 is TGCGCCAGCAGCCACCCTGCAAGAGGGCGAAGCAATCAGCCCCAGCATTTT. As protein: CASSHPARGRSNQPQHF.